In this sample, the clone carrying this T cell receptor beta chain turned up many times. As yet, its antigen is unknown. Germline CDR1 SGHVS, CDR2 FQNEAQ. The CDR3 contains 15 residues. Trimming shortened V by 1 base and J by 4 bases, and 10 bases separated the two germline ends. This record comes from a study of breast tumors, draining lymph nodes, adjacent tissues. The study's findings and limits: That most tumor T cells come from lymph nodes remained unproven.

TCRdb reprocessed the multiplex PCR reads with MiXCR, giving one entry per CDR3 protein. This sample carries 50,000 to 65,000 distinct CDR3 sequences, under 50% of them seen once, and the ten largest clones take about 10%. V gene TRBV7-8 combines with J gene TRBJ2-2; D might be TRBD1 or TRBD2, each matching 5 bases. Sequencing was carried out using breast tumor tissue. This TCR was recovered from a female donor with breast cancer. Some clones in this sample may be carry-over from other donors' samples. The DNA of the CDR3 is TGTGCCAGCAGCTTAGGGGCAGGGAGCACCGGGGAGCTGTTTTTT. The encoded protein is CASSLGAGSTGELFF.